Shown below are 13 T cell receptor beta chains from a single sample sequenced in a study of shared clonotypes between healthy human individuals. Sequencing was performed with immunoSEQ multiplex PCR; in TCRdb, only in-frame clones are kept and a portion is missing. The repertoire has fewer than 500,000 clones, nearly 80% of them found once; the top ten carry around 13%. The sequenced sample was PBMCs. The receptors shown here come from a woman between 40 and 55 years old in good health. Some clones in this sample may be carry-over from other donors' samples.

The chain uses TRBV4-2 and TRBJ1-1; D gene unclear. This CDR3 region has 15 residues. The germline V gene has CDR1 LGHNA and CDR2 YNFKEQ. The V and J ends lost 6 bases and 3 bases respectively, with 17 bases between them. The CDR3 sequence: CASSPRTLWDTEAFF. The CDR3 nucleotides read TGTGCCAGCAGTCCAAGGACTCTATGGGACACTGAAGCTTTCTTT.

A few counts support this clone. The chain has TRBV30 and TRBJ2-1; 11 bases fit TRBD2. The germline V gene has CDR1 GTSNPN and CDR2 SVGIG (reference sequence). The CDR3 has 14 residues. V was clipped by 1 base and J by 10 bases; unmatched bases: 6. Here the CDR3 reads CAWSGASGRREQFF. CDR3 DNA: TGTGCCTGGAGTGGGGCTAGCGGGAGGCGGGAGCAGTTCTTC.

This clone was observed a single time. Just one base apart from a much larger clone, this may be a read error. Other DNA sequences within the sample encode an identical CDR3. The chain couples TRBV30 to TRBJ1-5; D gene unclear. From germline, CDR1 is GTSNPN and CDR2 SVGIG (reference sequence). This CDR3 comprises 14 residues. V lost 1 base, J lost 5 bases, and 12 bases lay in between. The CDR3 sequence: CAWSGGLGDQPQHF. The CDR3 nucleotides read TGTGCCTGGAGTGGGGGTTTAGGAGATCAGCCCCAGCATTTT.

V usage is TRBV27 and J usage is TRBJ2-7; no reliable D call. The ends were cut back, 3 bases at V and 4 bases at J, with 13 bases in the middle. Germline V CDR1 and CDR2: MNHEY, SMNVEV (reference sequence). The CDR3 runs to 14 residues. Here the CDR3 reads CASSLAGKGYEQYF. The CDR3 DNA reads as TGTGCCAGCAGTTTGGCCGGAAAGGGTTACGAGCAGTACTTC.

There are a few counts of this clone. The chain carries TRBV25-1 and TRBJ1-2; D gene ambiguous. The V end was cut by 2 bases, the J end by 7 bases, with 14 bases between. The CDR3 extends over 14 amino acids. Germline loops: CDR1 MGHDK, CDR2 SYGVNS. The CDR3 DNA reads as TGTGCCAGCAGTGAAGCTTTGGCGGTTTCTGGCTACACCTTC. Its protein product is CASSEALAVSGYTF.

Only one count was recorded for this clone. V and J are TRBV10-3 and TRBJ2-6; perhaps TRBD2 as D (6 bases). Trimming took off 6 bases at V and 0 bases at J, with 21 bases between the two ends. CDR1 is ENHRY and CDR2 is SYGVKD in the germline V gene. The length of the CDR3 is 19 residues. As DNA, the CDR3 is TGTGCCATCAGCCCCTATGCTGCACGCGGGACCTCTGGGGCCAACGTCCTGACTTTC. This sequence encodes CAISPYAARGTSGANVLTF.

This clone was recorded once. The J gene is TRBJ2-1, the V gene TRBV10-3, with D possibly called TRBD1 or TRBD2 (5 bases each). V lost 3 bases to trimming and J lost 6 bases, with 9 bases between them. Germline values: CDR1 ENHRY, CDR2 SYGVKD. The CDR3 consists of 13 residues. The CDR3 sequence: CAISESGGNEQFF. The DNA of the CDR3 is TGTGCCATCAGTGAATCTGGGGGCAATGAGCAGTTCTTC.

This clone was detected many times. The chain recombines TRBV28 with TRBJ2-1, with D tentatively TRBD2 (6 bases). This CDR3 has 14 residues. Germline CDR1 reads MDHEN; CDR2 reads SYDVKM. V dropped 7 bases and J dropped 9 bases, with 19 bases sitting between them. CDR3 coding DNA: TGTGCCAGCACCTTGGGGGAGGACATAGGTGAGCAGTTCTTC. Encoded protein: CASTLGEDIGEQFF.

This clone has only one observation. The chain links TRBV6-6 to TRBJ1-5, with a tentative D call TRBD1 (5 bases). Trimming pared 5 bases from V and 9 bases from J, leaving 20 bases between. The CDR3 has 15 amino acids. The germline gives CDR1 MNHNY, CDR2 SVGAGI (reference sequence). CDR3 DNA: TGTGCCAGCAGTCTTCCGGAGGGGAGGGTTGGGCCCCAGCATTTT. As protein: CASSLPEGRVGPQHF.

This chain uses TRBV5-1 with TRBJ2-7; 8 nucleotides align to TRBD1. Germline CDR1 reads SGHRS; CDR2 reads YFSETQ. This CDR3 is built from 16 residues. The V gene end was trimmed by 4 bases and the J gene end by 0 bases; junction bases not matched to a gene: 9. CDR3 protein: CASSGSRDRSSYEQYF. The CDR3 region has the DNA TGCGCCAGCAGCGGCTCCCGGGACAGGAGCTCCTACGAGCAGTACTTC.

Only a few counts were recorded for this clone. V usage is TRBV6-6 and J usage is TRBJ2-3, with D unclear. Germline V lookup: CDR1 MNHNY, CDR2 SVGAGI (reference sequence). The CDR3 contains 15 residues. Trimming took off 0 bases at V and 6 bases at J, with 13 bases between the two ends. The CDR3 nucleotides are TGTGCCAGCAGTTACTCGTTACTCCAAGCCGATACGCAGTATTTT. Translated, it gives CASSYSLLQADTQYF.

V usage is TRBV4-2 and J usage is TRBJ1-1, with D possibly being TRBD1 (6 bases). CDR3 length: 17 residues. Germline values: CDR1 LGHNA, CDR2 YNFKEQ. V lost 4 bases to trimming and J lost 0 bases, with 18 bases between them. The CDR3 region has the DNA TGTGCCAGCAGCCCTGGAGGGGGATCCCATTTGAACACTGAAGCTTTCTTT. Protein: CASSPGGGSHLNTEAFF.

In DNA form, the CDR3 reads TGTGCCAGCAGCTTAATGGACGGTCGCACAGATACGCAGTATTTT. Protein sequence: CASSLMDGRTDTQYF. The chain carries TRBV11-2 and TRBJ2-3, with D uncertain. The germline CDR1 and CDR2 sequences are SGHAT and FQNNGV. The CDR3 spans 15 residues. V was clipped by 2 bases and J by 1 base, with 10 bases between them.